The next 17 T cell receptor beta chains were all read from a single sample in a study of cytomegalovirus exposure and HLA in healthy donors. The study ran its PCR with 60 Vbeta and 13 Jbeta primers. The assay was immunoSEQ multiplex PCR, and TCRdb's table has in-frame clones only and misses some. The sample records 130,000 or so clones, roughly 84% being singletons. The sample consisted of PBMCs. These receptors came from a woman aged 18-29 years in good health and CMV-seropositive.

This clone was picked up one time. The chain recombines TRBV18 with TRBJ2-7; D may be TRBD2 (6 bases). Looked up from germline, CDR1 is KGHSH and CDR2 is LQKENI. The V end was cut by 0 bases, the J end by 1 base, with 7 bases between. The CDR3 is 14 residues long. This chain's CDR3 is CASSPPGGSYEQYF. For the CDR3, the DNA is TGTGCCAGCTCACCACCGGGGGGTTCCTACGAGCAGTACTTC. Full variable domain (outside the CDR3, taken from reference TRBV18 and TRBJ2-7): NAGVMQNPRHLVRRRGQEARLRCSPMKGHSHVYWYRQLPEEGLKFMVYLQKENIIDESGMPKERFSAEFPKEGPSILRIQQVVRGDSAAYFCASSPPGGSYEQYFGPGTRLTVT.

This chain uses TRBV6-5 with TRBJ2-3; D may be TRBD1 (6 bases). The CDR3 totals 13 residues. The germline V gene encodes CDR1 MNHEY and CDR2 SVGAGI. The V and J ends lost 4 bases and 3 bases respectively, with 8 bases between them. This CDR3 reads CASSWGHTDTQYF. The CDR3 DNA reads TGTGCCAGCAGTTGGGGACATACAGATACGCAGTATTTT.

The CDR3 loop is CASSEVDRDHEQFF. The CDR3, as DNA: TGTGCCAGCAGTGAAGTAGACAGGGACCATGAGCAGTTCTTC. The rearrangement links TRBV2 to TRBJ2-1; 7 bases map to TRBD1. Germline V gene lookup returns CDR1 SNHLY and CDR2 FYNNEI. The V gene end was trimmed by 1 base and the J gene end by 8 bases; junction bases not matched to a gene: 5. The CDR3 extends over 14 amino acids.

This clone was seen a handful of times. The V and J genes are TRBV13 and TRBJ2-1; D not resolved. CDR1 PRHDT and CDR2 FYEKMQ come from the germline V gene (reference sequence). V gave up 4 bases and J gave up 2 bases, with 9 bases separating them. The length of the CDR3 is 14 residues. CDR3 residues: CASSSRGTYNEQFF. The CDR3 nucleotides read TGTGCCAGCAGCTCGCGCGGTACCTACAATGAGCAGTTCTTC.

This chain connects TRBV7-9 to TRBJ2-7, with D perhaps matching TRBD1 (5 bases). Germline V gene data show CDR1 as SEHNR and CDR2 as FQNEAQ (reference sequence). The CDR3 consists of 12 residues. Deletions cut 2 bases from V and 6 bases from J, with 8 bases between. The CDR3 loop reads CASSLRGTEQYF. CDR3 DNA sequence: TGTGCCAGCAGCTTAAGGGGAACCGAGCAGTACTTC.

The V call is TRBV2, the J call TRBJ1-3, with a possible D match to TRBD1 (6 bases). Germline CDR1 is SNHLY and CDR2 is FYNNEI. The CDR3 runs to 17 residues. V shed 5 bases and J shed 7 bases, with 24 bases lying between them. The CDR3 spells CASSPLEWGGRGNTIYF. The CDR3 DNA is TGTGCCAGCAGTCCCCTAGAGTGGGGGGGCCGGGGCAACACCATATATTTT.

This clone was detected a few times. The V and J genes are TRBV6-1 and TRBJ1-2, with TRBD1 matching over 9 bases. Germline V gene sequence: CDR1 MNHNS, CDR2 SASEGT. The CDR3 contains 13 residues. The V gene end was trimmed by 7 bases and the J gene end by 6 bases; junction bases not matched to a gene: 6. The CDR3 loop reads CASILQGANGYTF. The CDR3 DNA follows: TGTGCCAGCATCTTACAGGGGGCGAATGGCTACACCTTC.

This clone was observed a single time. This chain connects TRBV5-1 to TRBJ1-1, with a tentative D call TRBD1 (6 bases). This CDR3 has 14 amino acids. The V gene lost 4 bases and the J gene lost 5 bases, with 15 bases spanning the gap. Germline loops: CDR1 SGHRS, CDR2 YFSETQ. The DNA of the CDR3 is TGCGCCAGCAGCCCCGGGACACAAGGGACTGAAGCTTTCTTT. Protein product: CASSPGTQGTEAFF.

The CDR3 DNA reads as TGCGCCAGCAGCTCGACAGGGGAGACTGAAGCTTTCTTT. It yields the protein CASSSTGETEAFF. This sequence joins TRBV5-1 and TRBJ1-1; 8 nucleotides agree with TRBD1. The V gene end was trimmed by 3 bases and the J gene end by 5 bases; junction bases not matched to a gene: 3. Per the germline V gene, CDR1 is SGHRS and CDR2 is YFSETQ. The CDR3 extends over 13 amino acids.

This clone was recorded only once. The chain recombines TRBV27 with TRBJ1-5, with TRBD1 as a possible D gene (5 bases). Germline V lookup: CDR1 MNHEY, CDR2 SMNVEV (reference sequence). Trimming cost V 10 bases and J 3 bases, with 16 bases left between them. CDR3 length: 14 amino acids. The CDR3 region is CANLIQGINQPQHF. The CDR3 nucleotides are TGTGCCAACTTGATTCAGGGTATCAATCAGCCCCAGCATTTT.

In its sample, this clone was seen once. The rearrangement uses TRBV19 and TRBJ2-3; D is undetermined. Trimming shortened V by 5 bases and J by 2 bases, and 11 bases separated the two germline ends. The CDR3 contains 14 residues. Germline V CDR1 and CDR2: LNHDA, SQIVND (reference sequence). Here the CDR3 reads CASSWQTNTDTQYF. In DNA form, the CDR3 reads TGTGCCAGTAGTTGGCAAACCAACACAGATACGCAGTATTTT.

The chain combines TRBV6-4 with TRBJ1-1; TRBD1 matches 7 bases. Germline V gene lookup returns CDR1 MRHNA and CDR2 SNTAGT. The CDR3 is 13 residues long. The J segment lost 1 base and the V segment lost 6 bases, leaving 2 bases of the junction unmatched. The CDR3 is CASRGQQNTEAFF. Here the CDR3 DNA reads TGTGCCAGCAGGGGACAGCAGAACACTGAAGCTTTCTTT.

CDR3 residues: CASSDSGTGLYNEQFF. The CDR3 bases are TGTGCCAGCAGTGACTCGGGGACAGGCCTATACAATGAGCAGTTCTTC. The J gene is TRBJ2-1, the V gene TRBV6-4, with TRBD1 matching 8 bases. The J segment lost 4 bases and the V segment lost 0 bases, leaving 5 bases of the junction unmatched. Germline-derived CDR1 and CDR2 are MRHNA and SNTAGT. The CDR3 is made up of 16 amino acids.

This clone is a singleton in its sample. V usage is TRBV10-1 and J usage is TRBJ1-6, with 7 bases lining up with TRBD1. The CDR3 consists of 11 residues. CDR1 and CDR2 from the germline V gene are WNHNN and SYGVQD (reference sequence). The V and J ends lost 9 bases and 13 bases, in that order; junction bases with no gene match: 6. The CDR3 DNA is TGCGCCAGAGACAGGGTTGATCCCCTCCACTTT. Its protein product is CARDRVDPLHF.

The V gene is TRBV5-5, the J gene TRBJ1-1; D is undetermined. The CDR3 loop spans 13 amino acids. The V gene's germline CDR1 is SGHKS and CDR2 YYEKEE (reference sequence). The V end was cut by 2 bases, the J end by 1 base, with 6 bases between. CDR3 sequence: CASSFQANTEAFF. The CDR3 DNA reads TGTGCCAGCAGCTTCCAGGCGAACACTGAAGCTTTCTTT.

This chain links TRBV27 with TRBJ1-1, with D possibly matching TRBD1 (5 bases). CDR3 length: 14 residues. The ends were cut back, 2 bases at V and 4 bases at J, with 11 bases in the middle. Germline CDR1 is MNHEY and CDR2 is SMNVEV (reference sequence). CDR3 amino acids: CASSLVGGVTEAFF. In DNA form, the CDR3 reads TGTGCCAGCAGTTTAGTCGGGGGGGTCACTGAAGCTTTCTTT.

This clone has just a few counts. The chain joins TRBV7-9 to TRBJ2-3; no reliable D call. The CDR3 contains 16 residues. Germline V gene data show CDR1 as SEHNR and CDR2 as FQNEAQ (reference sequence). V was clipped by 3 bases and J by 5 bases, with 18 bases between them. As DNA, the CDR3 is TGTGCCAGCAGCTTGTCCCGGGTGACGCGAGGAGATACGCAGTATTTT. It specifies CASSLSRVTRGDTQYF.